Shown below are 7 T cell receptor beta chains from a single sample sequenced in a study of blood T cell repertoires in COVID-19. Some clones are missing from TCRdb's copy, which holds only in-frame ones; the method was immunoSEQ multiplex PCR. Among 80,000 to 100,000 clones listed, roughly 80% were seen once. The sample was peripheral blood. The receptors come from a man between 60 and 75 years old with acute or convalescent COVID-19.

This chain connects TRBV21-1 to TRBJ1-2; TRBD1, as called in the table, went unchecked against the DNA. TRBV21-1 is a pseudogene locus. The CDR3 is 17 residues long. The CDR3 sequence is CASSKAVPDRAGYGYTF. In nucleotides, the CDR3 is TGTGCCAGCAGCAAAGCGGTCCCAGACAGGGCCGGCTATGGCTACACCTTC.

This chain uses TRBV7-9 with TRBJ2-7; the match to TRBD2 covers 10 bases. The trim removed 1 base at V and 2 bases at J, leaving 5 bases unmatched. Per germline, CDR1 SEHNR and CDR2 FQNEAQ (reference sequence). This CDR3 spans 16 amino acids. The CDR3 protein is CASSLDFLAGAYEQYF. CDR3 DNA: TGTGCCAGCAGCTTAGATTTCCTAGCGGGAGCCTACGAGCAGTACTTC.

The chain has TRBV2 and TRBJ2-7; a weak D match, TRBD2 (6 bases). In germline, CDR1 is SNHLY, CDR2 FYNNEI. CDR3 length: 13 residues. V dropped 5 bases and J dropped 1 base, with 9 bases sitting between them. The CDR3: CASSRDLSYEQYF. The CDR3, as DNA: TGTGCCAGCAGTCGGGACTTATCCTACGAGCAGTACTTC.

This sequence joins TRBV21-1 and TRBJ1-4; TRBD1, the D gene given by the table, was not confirmed from the DNA. TRBV21-1 is shown as a pseudogene. This CDR3 has 19 residues. In nucleotides, the CDR3 is TGTGCCAGCAGCAAAAAATCGGGGGCACCTGGACAGGGAGGAAAGGATCCGTTTTTT. Translating it yields CASSKKSGAPGQGGKDPFF.

The rearrangement links TRBV18 to TRBJ1-1; D is ambiguous. This CDR3 has 12 amino acids. V was clipped by 3 bases and J by 5 bases, with 7 bases between them. In germline, CDR1 is KGHSH, CDR2 LQKENI. The CDR3 loop is CASSPIRTEAFF. In DNA form, the CDR3 reads TGTGCCAGCTCACCCATACGGACTGAAGCTTTCTTT. Variable domain in full (rest from reference TRBV18 and TRBJ1-1): NAGVMQNPRHLVRRRGQEARLRCSPMKGHSHVYWYRQLPEEGLKFMVYLQKENIIDESGMPKERFSAEFPKEGPSILRIQQVVRGDSAAYFCASSPIRTEAFFGQGTRLTVV.

This clone was detected many times. The J gene is TRBJ1-2, the V gene TRBV11-2; 8 positions match TRBD1. With 1 base clipped from V and 7 bases from J, the junction kept 8 bases outside the gene matches. The CDR3 has 15 amino acids. Germline CDR1 reads SGHAT; CDR2 reads FQNNGV. The CDR3 region is CASSLGDRGSAGYTF. DNA of the CDR3: TGTGCCAGCAGCTTAGGTGACAGGGGTTCCGCTGGCTACACCTTC.

This clone was seen at least ten times. The chain has TRBV11-2 and TRBJ1-4, with D unclear. Trimming removed 6 bases at V and 8 bases at J, with 19 bases between. The germline V gene encodes CDR1 SGHAT and CDR2 FQNNGV. CDR3 length: 15 residues. CDR3: CASRDASTAGEKLFF. The CDR3 nucleotides are TGTGCCAGCAGGGACGCGTCGACGGCGGGGGAAAAACTGTTTTTT.